This TCR beta chain was recovered during a study of blood T cell repertoires in COVID-19. On the study more broadly: Whether acute or convalescent, the COVID-19 samples came from the United States, Italy and Spain. T cells, B-cell-depleted T cells, or PBMCs supplied cDNA or gDNA.

Germline V gene sequence: CDR1 KGHDR, CDR2 SFDVKD. Trimming removed 5 bases at V and 2 bases at J, with 12 bases between. The CDR3 contains 14 residues. Sequencing was performed with immunoSEQ multiplex PCR; in TCRdb, only in-frame clones are kept and a portion is missing. Counted here are about 76,000 clones, 80% to 90% occurring once; the ten biggest clones make up around 9.9%. Enrolment of Seattle patients took place during active infection, and they were followed longitudinally. This receptor was taken from a man aged 60 to 75 with COVID-19, enrolled during active disease. The V gene is TRBV24-1, the J gene TRBJ2-7; D is perhaps TRBD2 (5 bases). Sequenced input: peripheral blood. The CDR3 DNA reads as TGTGCCACCAGTGGGAGGCGAGCGGCCTACGAGCAGTACTTC. Its translation: CATSGRRAAYEQYF.